Presented here are 3 T cell receptor beta chains from one specimen sequenced in a study of shared clonotypes between healthy human individuals. Sequencing was performed with immunoSEQ multiplex PCR; in TCRdb, only in-frame clones are kept and a portion is missing. Of 2.5 million or so clones in the sample, approximately 92% are singletons; the top ten hold under 0.15%. Sequencing input: naive CD4+ T cells sorted from blood. Subset specified: CD45RA+ positively selected. The receptors were gathered from a man between 18 and 35 years old in good health.

V is TRBV4-3 and J is TRBJ2-1; D is possibly TRBD2 (5 bases). The ends were cut back, 1 base at V and 5 bases at J, with 15 bases in the middle. CDR1 and CDR2 from the germline V gene are LGHNA and YSLEER. This CDR3 contains 16 residues. CDR3 sequence: CASSQVEGSGNNEQFF. The CDR3 bases are TGCGCCAGCAGCCAAGTCGAGGGTTCGGGGAACAATGAGCAGTTCTTC.

The V and J genes are TRBV10-3 and TRBJ1-1, with D unresolved. Germline V CDR1 and CDR2: ENHRY, SYGVKD. Deletions cut 6 bases from V and 4 bases from J, with 15 bases between. This CDR3 comprises 14 residues. CDR3 DNA sequence: TGTGCCATCAGCCCCGGGAGGGAGAGCACTGAAGCTTTCTTT. This encodes CAISPGRESTEAFF.

The chain combines TRBV30 with TRBJ1-1, with 7 bases aligning to TRBD1. The V segment lost 5 bases and the J segment 3 bases; nucleotides outside the gene matches: 6. This CDR3 is built from 13 residues. Germline CDR1 reads GTSNPN; CDR2 reads SVGIG (reference sequence). The CDR3 coding sequence is TGTGCCTGGGGCTCCAGGGGGGACACTGAAGCTTTCTTT. Amino acid sequence: CAWGSRGDTEAFF.